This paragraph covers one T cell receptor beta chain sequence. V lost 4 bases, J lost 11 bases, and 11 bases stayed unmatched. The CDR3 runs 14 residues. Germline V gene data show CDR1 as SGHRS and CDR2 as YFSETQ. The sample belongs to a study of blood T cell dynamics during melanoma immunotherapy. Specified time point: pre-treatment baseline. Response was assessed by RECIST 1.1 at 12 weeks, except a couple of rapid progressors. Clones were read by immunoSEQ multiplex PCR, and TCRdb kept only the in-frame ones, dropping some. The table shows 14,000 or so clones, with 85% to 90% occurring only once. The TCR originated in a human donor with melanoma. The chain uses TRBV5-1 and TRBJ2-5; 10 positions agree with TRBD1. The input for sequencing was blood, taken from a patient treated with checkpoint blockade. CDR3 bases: TGCGCCAGCAGCCCGTCTGGGACAGGGGAAGAGCAGTACTTC. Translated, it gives CASSPSGTGEEQYF. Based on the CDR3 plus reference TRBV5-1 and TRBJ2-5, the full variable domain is KAGVTQTPRYLIKTRGQQVTLSCSPISGHRSVSWYQQTPGQGLQFLFEYFSETQRNKGNFPGRFSGRQFSNSRSEMNVSTLELGDSALYLCASSPSGTGEEQYFGPGTRLLVL.